What follows are 5 T cell receptor beta chains derived from one specimen sequenced in a study of cytomegalovirus exposure and HLA in healthy donors. 13 Jbeta primers and 60 Vbeta primers were used for the PCR. Generated by immunoSEQ multiplex PCR, the TCRdb table keeps only in-frame clones and is missing some. The table has around 130,000 clones, 81% seen once. The sample comprised PBMCs. The receptors stem from a man aged 18 to 30 in good health and CMV-seronegative.

V gene TRBV7-3 combines with J gene TRBJ2-7; TRBD2 is a possible D gene (5 bases). This CDR3 region has 14 residues. V was cut by 0 bases and J by 8 bases, with 14 bases left in between. Per germline, CDR1 SGHTA and CDR2 FQGTGA. This CDR3 is CASSLTESGGKQYF. The CDR3 nucleotides are TGTGCCAGCAGCTTAACTGAGTCTGGAGGAAAGCAGTACTTC.

This chain joins TRBV19 and TRBJ2-7; D perhaps matches TRBD2 (6 bases). Germline values: CDR1 LNHDA, CDR2 SQIVND (reference sequence). V lost 5 bases and J lost 0, with 17 bases in between. This CDR3 spans 16 amino acids. The DNA of the CDR3 is TGTGCCAGTAGTCCCCGTGGAGGGGCTAGCTCCTACGAGCAGTACTTC. The encoded protein is CASSPRGGASSYEQYF.

The chain combines TRBV5-1 with TRBJ2-7; TRBD2 agrees at 9 bases. V lost 1 base to trimming and J lost 2 bases; unmatched junction nucleotides: 4. The CDR3 runs 15 residues. In germline, CDR1 is SGHRS, CDR2 YFSETQ. The CDR3: CASSLSGGTPYEQYF. The CDR3 DNA sequence: TGCGCCAGCAGCTTGAGCGGGGGGACCCCCTACGAGCAGTACTTC.

The J gene is TRBJ2-4, the V gene TRBV30; 8 bases fit TRBD1. CDR3 length equals 15 residues. Trimming took 0 bases from V and 3 from J; bases not matched to a gene: 4. The germline CDR1 and CDR2 sequences are GTSNPN and SVGIG (reference sequence). The chain's CDR3 is CAWSVWDRIKNIQYF. The CDR3 coding sequence is TGTGCCTGGAGTGTATGGGACAGGATCAAAAACATTCAGTACTTC. Combining the CDR3 with reference TRBV30 and TRBJ2-4 gives the whole variable domain SQTIHQWPATLVQPVGSPLSLECTVEGTSNPNLYWYRQAAGRGLQLLFYSVGIGQISSEVPQNLSASRPQDRQFILSSKKLLLSDSGFYLCAWSVWDRIKNIQYFGAGTRLSVL.

This chain joins TRBV5-1 and TRBJ2-1; TRBD2 is a possible D gene (5 bases). Germline V gene lookup returns CDR1 SGHRS and CDR2 YFSETQ. Trimming took 3 bases from V and 9 from J, leaving 13 bases between them. The CDR3 sequence is 13 residues long. As DNA, the CDR3 is TGCGCCAGCAGCTCTACTAGTCGGGGTGAGCAGTTCTTC. As protein: CASSSTSRGEQFF.